Presented here are 2 T cell receptor beta chains from one specimen sequenced in a study of blood T cell repertoires in COVID-19. Profiling relied on immunoSEQ multiplex PCR, and the TCRdb table lists in-frame clones only, not all of them. The table has 310,000 or so clones, 70% to 90% seen once. The sequenced sample was PBMCs or T cells enriched from blood (not recorded which). These receptors were collected from a woman aged 40 to 50 who had recovered from COVID-19.

The CDR3 here is CASSLSGRGTYEQYF. The DNA for the CDR3 is TGTGCCAGCAGCTTATCGGGGCGGGGAACTTACGAGCAGTACTTC. The V and J genes are TRBV7-3 and TRBJ2-7; perhaps TRBD2 as D (6 bases). This CDR3 has 15 amino acids. Per germline, CDR1 SGHTA and CDR2 FQGTGA. With 2 bases removed from V and 4 bases from J, the gap between germline ends came to 15 bases.

This chain joins TRBV6-1 and TRBJ2-3; possible D gene TRBD1, 5 bases. Germline CDR1 and CDR2: MNHNS and SASEGT. V dropped 1 base and J dropped 1 base, with 12 bases sitting between them. This CDR3 is built from 16 residues. CDR3 in amino acids: CASSEGRIGGTDTQYF. For the CDR3, the DNA is TGTGCCAGCAGTGAAGGACGGATAGGGGGCACAGATACGCAGTATTTT.